This T cell receptor (beta chain) was profiled in a study of blood T cell repertoires in COVID-19. Study as a whole: Nucleic acid was either cDNA or gDNA, and it came from T cells, B-cell-depleted T cells, or PBMCs.

Enrolled during active infection, Seattle patients were then followed longitudinally. Authors' processing steps: How many nucleated cells were present was estimated from reference gene primer amplification. Libraries were prepared by immunoSEQ multiplex PCR; TCRdb keeps only in-frame clonotypes and omits some of them. V, J and clone size derive from that table, while D and trimming were established from the DNA sequence. This table holds approximately 180,000 clones, 85% to 90% found once. CDR1 and CDR2 from the germline V gene are GTSNPN and SVGIG (reference sequence). Trimming took off 4 bases at V and 7 bases at J, with 13 bases between the two ends. The CDR3 covers 13 residues.

The receptor comes from a person aged 70 to 85 with COVID-19, enrolled during active disease. The chain has TRBV30 and TRBJ2-2, with a weak D call TRBD2 (6 bases). Sequences were obtained from peripheral blood. The CDR3 nucleotides are TGTGCCTGGAAGGGCTCCGGGGGCGGGGAGCTGTTTTTT. Its translation is CAWKGSGGGELFF.